This is a list of T cell receptor beta chains from one sample in a study of beta chain features in type 1 diabetes. The data were produced by immunoSEQ multiplex PCR, yet TCRdb's version contains in-frame clones alone and is incomplete. Among 810,000 or so clones listed, roughly 17% were seen once. Sequencing was performed on naive CD4+ T cells from blood. These receptors were obtained from a woman between 18 and 30 years old in good health. CDR3s include the opening cysteine and the closing phenylalanine or tryptophan. D genes are given only for firm matches. Clone size is shown for a subset of rows, as once, few, many or a class of expanded clone.

D gene	V gene	J gene	CDR3 length	clone size	CDR3 DNA	CDR3 protein
NA	TRBV28	TRBJ1-5	14	NA	TGTGCCAGCAGTGGGACACTCAGCAATCAGCCCCAGCATTTT	CASSGTLSNQPQHF
NA	TRBV9	TRBJ2-5	13	few	TGTGCCAGCAGCGTCGGACTGGAAGAGACCCAGTACTTC	CASSVGLEETQYF
TRBD2	TRBV28	TRBJ2-1	15	few	TGTGCCAGCAAAAAGCGGGAGAGCTCCTACAATGAGCAGTTCTTC	CASKKRESSYNEQFF
TRBD1	TRBV18	TRBJ2-7	15	few	TGTGCCAGCTCACCATGGGGACAGGGTAACTACGAGCAGTACTTC	CASSPWGQGNYEQYF
TRBD1	TRBV7-2	TRBJ2-7	15	NA	TGTGCCAGCAGCTTAGACCGGGACAGGACCTACGAGCAGTACTTC	CASSLDRDRTYEQYF
TRBD2	TRBV4-3	TRBJ2-2	13	NA	TGCGCCAGCAGCCCCGTGGTAGCGGGAAAGCTGTTTTTT	CASSPVVAGKLFF
TRBD1	TRBV7-9	TRBJ2-7	16	NA	TGTGCCAGCAGCTTAGCCCCGGGACAGGGGAGTAACGAGCAGTACTTC	CASSLAPGQGSNEQYF
NA	TRBV28	TRBJ2-5	15	NA	TGTGCCAGCCTCGAGAGCAGAGGTGGAGGAGAGACCCAGTACTTC	CASLESRGGGETQYF
NA	TRBV20-1	TRBJ1-2	9	NA	TGCAGTGCTACGGCGCCCTACACCTTC	CSATAPYTF
NA	TRBV28	TRBJ1-1	13	few	TGTGCCAGCAGTTTCCCCGGGGGTACTGAAGCTTTCTTT	CASSFPGGTEAFF
NA	TRBV29-1	TRBJ1-2	9	NA	TGCAGCGTCATTTATGGCTACACCTTC	CSVIYGYTF
NA	TRBV7-2	TRBJ2-5	12	few	TGTGCCAGCAGCTTACTGGGAGAGACCCAGTACTTC	CASSLLGETQYF
TRBD2	TRBV15	TRBJ2-7	16	few	TGTGCCACCAGCGGCGGCCTAGCGGGAGCTTCCTACGAGCAGTACTTC	CATSGGLAGASYEQYF
NA	TRBV29-1	TRBJ2-2	14	few	TGCAGCGCCGGAACACAACAGAACACCGGGGAGCTGTTTTTT	CSAGTQQNTGELFF
NA	TRBV18	TRBJ2-2	13	few	TGTGCCAGCTCACCATTGGGGACCGGGGAGCTGTTTTTT	CASSPLGTGELFF
NA	TRBV18	TRBJ2-7	12	NA	TGTGCCAGCTCACCACCAGGGAGCGAGCAGTACTTC	CASSPPGSEQYF
NA	TRBV18	TRBJ1-1	12	NA	TGTGCCAGCTCACCCACGAGGGCTGAAGCTTTCTTT	CASSPTRAEAFF
TRBD2	TRBV28	TRBJ2-1	16	few	TGTGCCAGCAGTCCCCTAGGACTAGCGGGTTACAATGAGCAGTTCTTC	CASSPLGLAGYNEQFF
NA	TRBV4-2	TRBJ2-1	15	few	TGTGCCAGCAGCCAAGATCCTGGGACACTCAATGAGCAGTTCTTC	CASSQDPGTLNEQFF
TRBD2	TRBV28	TRBJ2-1	15	NA	TGTGCCAGCAGTCCTCTAGCGGGAGGGGGGAATGAGCAGTTCTTC	CASSPLAGGGNEQFF
NA	TRBV7-2	TRBJ1-5	16	few	TGTGCCAGCAGCTTAGCGCCCACGGGGGTGGGTCAGCCCCAGCATTTT	CASSLAPTGVGQPQHF
NA	TRBV29-1	TRBJ2-7	13	few	TGCAGCGTCCTGCGGGATGAGGGTTACGAGCAGTACTTC	CSVLRDEGYEQYF
TRBD2	TRBV6-6	TRBJ2-7	14	NA	TGTGCCAGCAGTTACGGTAGCGGGAGCTACGAGCAGTACTTC	CASSYGSGSYEQYF
NA	TRBV28	TRBJ1-1	20	NA	TGTGCCAGCAGTTCATTTCAAAGGTGGACAGTCAGAGCCCCGAACACTGAAGCTTTCTTT	CASSSFQRWTVRAPNTEAFF
NA	TRBV13	TRBJ2-1	15	NA	TGTGCCAGCAGCCCGTTGGGTTCAGCGTACAATGAGCAGTTCTTC	CASSPLGSAYNEQFF
NA	TRBV28	TRBJ1-4	12	NA	TGTGCCAGCAGTTTATCTGACCTCCCGATAATTTTT	CASSLSDLPIIF
TRBD1	TRBV15	TRBJ1-4	16	few	TGTGCCACCAGCAGATACCGACAGGGGCAGCATGAAAAACTGTTTTTT	CATSRYRQGQHEKLFF
NA	TRBV5-6	TRBJ2-5	14	few	TGTGCCAGCAGCTTGGGTTACAGCCAAGAGACCCAGTACTTC	CASSLGYSQETQYF
NA	TRBV28	TRBJ2-7	14	NA	TGTGCCAGCAGTTGGACCTACTCCTCCTACGAGCAGTACTTC	CASSWTYSSYEQYF
NA	TRBV28	TRBJ2-7	14	NA	TGTGCCAGCAGCCTCTACGTCAGTGCCTACGAGCAGTACTTC	CASSLYVSAYEQYF
TRBD2	TRBV9	TRBJ2-1	18	NA	TGTGCCAGCAGCGTAGCTACATTAGCGGGGAGCTCCTACAATGAGCAGTTCTTC	CASSVATLAGSSYNEQFF
NA	TRBV7-9	TRBJ1-1	15	few	TGTGCCAGCAGCTTAGCGCACGGGGTCCAACAAGAAGCTTTCTTT	CASSLAHGVQQEAFF
TRBD1	TRBV27	TRBJ1-4	18	NA	TGTGCCAGCAGTTTAAGGCCGCGTGGCAGGGGGCGGAATGAAAAACTGTTTTTT	CASSLRPRGRGRNEKLFF
TRBD1	TRBV4-2	TRBJ2-7	15	NA	TGTGCCAGCAGCCAAGGGGACAGGGTTTCCTACGAGCAGTACTTC	CASSQGDRVSYEQYF
TRBD2	TRBV4-2	TRBJ2-1	15	NA	TGTGCCAGCAGCACCGGGACTAGCGGTTACAATGAGCAGTTCTTC	CASSTGTSGYNEQFF
NA	TRBV18	TRBJ2-5	14	NA	TGTGCCAGCTCACCGTCTGGAGGAATAGAGACCCAGTACTTC	CASSPSGGIETQYF
TRBD2	TRBV7-3	TRBJ2-2	15	NA	TGTGCCAGCAGCCTAGCGGGTCCGAACACCGGGGAGCTGTTTTTT	CASSLAGPNTGELFF
NA	TRBV7-2	TRBJ1-3	17	few	TGTGCCAGCAGCTTAAGAATGGGCAGGGTCGAAGGAAACACCATATATTTT	CASSLRMGRVEGNTIYF
NA	TRBV5-4	TRBJ2-1	13	few	TGTGCCAGCAACTCAAGACACAGGGATGAGCAGTTCTTC	CASNSRHRDEQFF
NA	TRBV7-2	TRBJ2-1	14	few	TGTGCCAGCAGCTTAGACCTGTTCTACAATGAGCAGTTCTTC	CASSLDLFYNEQFF
NA	TRBV27	TRBJ2-1	13	NA	TGTGCCAGCAGAAAGTATAATAACAATGAGCAGTTCTTC	CASRKYNNNEQFF
NA	TRBV6-1	TRBJ2-5	14	NA	TGTGCCAGCAGTGAAAGGGGGGTCAGGGCGACCCAGTACTTC	CASSERGVRATQYF
NA	TRBV6-6	TRBJ2-7	13	few	TGTGCCAGCTCCTGGGGCTCATCGGGGGAGCAGTACTTC	CASSWGSSGEQYF
TRBD1	TRBV6-5	TRBJ1-2	16	few	TGTGCCAGCAGTTACATTAGGACAGGGGGCGGCTATGGCTACACCTTC	CASSYIRTGGGYGYTF
NA	TRBV28	TRBJ1-5	14	few	TGTGCCAGCAGCCCTGGGCAGGGTGAAACGCCCCAGCATTTT	CASSPGQGETPQHF